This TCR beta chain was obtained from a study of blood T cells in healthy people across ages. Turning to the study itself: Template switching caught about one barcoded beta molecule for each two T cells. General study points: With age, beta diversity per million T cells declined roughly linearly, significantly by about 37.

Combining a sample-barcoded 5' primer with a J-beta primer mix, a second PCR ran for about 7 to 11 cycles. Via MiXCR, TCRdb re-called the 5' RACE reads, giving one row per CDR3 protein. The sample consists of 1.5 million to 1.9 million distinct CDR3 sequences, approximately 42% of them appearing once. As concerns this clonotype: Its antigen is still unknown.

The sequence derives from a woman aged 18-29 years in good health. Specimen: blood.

This CDR3 is CASSGRDRGWYEQYF. The DNA of the CDR3 is TGTGCCAGCAGCGGACGGGACAGGGGATGGTACGAGCAGTACTTC. The chain links TRBV7-2 to TRBJ2-7; 10 nucleotides align to TRBD1. Germline loops: CDR1 SGHTA, CDR2 FQGNSA. V trimming: 5 bases; J trimming: 4 bases; junction bases outside the gene matches: 8. This CDR3 has 15 residues.